This TCR beta chain was sequenced for a study of OX40 agonist ivuxolimab in advanced cancers. For the study at large: The study enrolled dose-escalation patients with hepatocellular carcinoma, melanoma, renal cell or head and neck cancer. One patient with hepatocellular carcinoma and two with cutaneous melanoma, three in all, had partial responses. Findings and caveats of the study: Some nonresponders likewise displayed low normalized T-cell clonal expansion.

On this clone itself: Its antigen is not known.

Using immunoSEQ multiplex PCR, the repertoire was profiled, and TCRdb retains in-frame clones only, with some absent. This sample yields approximately 89,000 clones, of which around nine tenths are seen a single time; less than 0.85% belongs to the top ten. This CDR3 has 12 amino acids. V dropped 7 bases and J dropped 5 bases, with 11 bases sitting between them. CDR1 is SQVTM, CDR2 ANQGSEA, per germline. The chain combines TRBV29-1 with TRBJ2-2; maybe TRBD2 (6 bases). Material: CD4+ or CD8+ T cells sorted from blood, obtained in a trial of the OX40 agonist ivuxolimab. The clonotype comes from an adult with an advanced solid tumor such as melanoma, head and neck, liver or kidney cancer. CDR3 protein: CSAREITGELFF. In DNA form, the CDR3 reads TGCAGCGCTCGGGAGATTACCGGGGAGCTGTTTTTT.